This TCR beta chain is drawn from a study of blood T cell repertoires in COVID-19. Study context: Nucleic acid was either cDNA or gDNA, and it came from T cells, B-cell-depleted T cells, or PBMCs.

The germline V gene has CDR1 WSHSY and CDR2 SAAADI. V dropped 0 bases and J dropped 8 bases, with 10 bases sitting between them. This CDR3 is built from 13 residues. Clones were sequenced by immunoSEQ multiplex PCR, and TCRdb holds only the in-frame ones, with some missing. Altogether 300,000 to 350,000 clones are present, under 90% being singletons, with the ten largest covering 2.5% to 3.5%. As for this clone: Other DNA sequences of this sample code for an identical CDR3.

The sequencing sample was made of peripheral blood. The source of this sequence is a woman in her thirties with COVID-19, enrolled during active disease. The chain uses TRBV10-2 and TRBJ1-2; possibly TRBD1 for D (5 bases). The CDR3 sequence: CASSESGGPGYTF. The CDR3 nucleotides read TGCGCCAGCAGTGAGTCGGGGGGACCCGGCTACACCTTC.